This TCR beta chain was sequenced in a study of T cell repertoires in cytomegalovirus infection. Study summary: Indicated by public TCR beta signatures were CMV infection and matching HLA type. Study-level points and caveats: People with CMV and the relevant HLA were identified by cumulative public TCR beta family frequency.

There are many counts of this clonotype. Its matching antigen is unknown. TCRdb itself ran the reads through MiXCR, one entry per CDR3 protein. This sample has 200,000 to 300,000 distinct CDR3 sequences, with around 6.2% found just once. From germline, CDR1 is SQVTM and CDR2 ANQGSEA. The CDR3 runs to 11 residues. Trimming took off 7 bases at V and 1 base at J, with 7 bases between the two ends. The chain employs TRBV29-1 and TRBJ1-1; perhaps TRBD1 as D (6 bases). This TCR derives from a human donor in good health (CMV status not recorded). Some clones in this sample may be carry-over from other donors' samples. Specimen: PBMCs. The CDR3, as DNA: TGCAGCGGGGGACAGAACACTGAAGCTTTCTTT. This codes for CSGGQNTEAFF.